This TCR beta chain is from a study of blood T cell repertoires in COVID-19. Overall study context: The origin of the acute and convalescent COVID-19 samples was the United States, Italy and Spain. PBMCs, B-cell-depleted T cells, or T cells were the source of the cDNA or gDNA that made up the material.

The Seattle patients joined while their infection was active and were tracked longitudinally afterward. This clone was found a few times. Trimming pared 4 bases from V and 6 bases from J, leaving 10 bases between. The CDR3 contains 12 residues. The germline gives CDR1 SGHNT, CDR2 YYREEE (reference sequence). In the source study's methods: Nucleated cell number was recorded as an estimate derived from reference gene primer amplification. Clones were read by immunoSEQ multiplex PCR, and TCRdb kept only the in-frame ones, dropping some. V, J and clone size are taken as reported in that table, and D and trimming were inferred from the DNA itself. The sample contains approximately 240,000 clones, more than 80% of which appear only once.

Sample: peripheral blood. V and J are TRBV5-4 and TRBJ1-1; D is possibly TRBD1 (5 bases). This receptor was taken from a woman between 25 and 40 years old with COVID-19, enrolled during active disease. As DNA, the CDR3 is TGTGCCAGCAGCGACAGACCCCCTGAAGCTTTCTTT. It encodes CASSDRPPEAFF.